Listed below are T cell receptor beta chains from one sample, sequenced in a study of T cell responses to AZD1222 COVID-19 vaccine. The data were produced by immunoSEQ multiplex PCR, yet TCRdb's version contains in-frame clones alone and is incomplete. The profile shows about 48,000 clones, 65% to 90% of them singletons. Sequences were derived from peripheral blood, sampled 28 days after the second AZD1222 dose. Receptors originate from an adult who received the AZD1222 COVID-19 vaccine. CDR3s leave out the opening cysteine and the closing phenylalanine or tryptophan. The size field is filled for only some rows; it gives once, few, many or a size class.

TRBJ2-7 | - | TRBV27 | ASSSAAYLSYEQY
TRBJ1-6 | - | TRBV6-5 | ASSYGPPLGSPLH
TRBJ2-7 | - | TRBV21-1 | ASSKGRTTLYEQY
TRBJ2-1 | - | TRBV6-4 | ASRTLTQREGQRPYNEQF
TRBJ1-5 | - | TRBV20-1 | SASGQGSNQPQH
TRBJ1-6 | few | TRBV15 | ATSRDPSGGSNSPLH
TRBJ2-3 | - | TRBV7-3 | ASSLTGGLTDTQY
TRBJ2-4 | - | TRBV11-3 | ASSLGGGTYIQY
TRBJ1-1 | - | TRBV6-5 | ASSYSNRARTEAF
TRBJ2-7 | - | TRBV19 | ASSIDRTGREQY
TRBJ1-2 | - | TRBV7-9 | ASSSQITDNYGYT
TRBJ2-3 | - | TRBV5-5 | ASSPRGLDTQY
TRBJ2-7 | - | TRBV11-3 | ASSPPSNRIRYEQY
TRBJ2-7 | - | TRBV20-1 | SASPEVEQY
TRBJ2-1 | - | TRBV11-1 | ASSFTGTGGYNEQF
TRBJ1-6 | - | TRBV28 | ASSLQGRNSPLH
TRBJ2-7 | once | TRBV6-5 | ASSQLGYEQY
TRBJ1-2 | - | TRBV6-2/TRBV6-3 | ASSYLRQGGHGYT
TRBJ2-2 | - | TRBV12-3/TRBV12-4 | ASSDRVTGELF
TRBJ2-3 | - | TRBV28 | ASRLEDVRGSDTQY
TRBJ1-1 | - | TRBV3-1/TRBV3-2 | ASSQHGTPNTEAF
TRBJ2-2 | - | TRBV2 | ASSESRDNTGELF
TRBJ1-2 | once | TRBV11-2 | ASSLDVDGYT
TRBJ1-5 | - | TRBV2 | ASRDRVNQPQH
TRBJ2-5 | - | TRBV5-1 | ASSGGTNKETQY
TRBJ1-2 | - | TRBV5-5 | ASSLELGPVGGYT
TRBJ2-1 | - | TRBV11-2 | ASSFGSSYNEQF
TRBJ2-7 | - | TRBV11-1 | ASSWFEEQY
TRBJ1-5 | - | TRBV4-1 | ASSQASRLSNQPQH
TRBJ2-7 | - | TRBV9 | ASSKDSSYEQY
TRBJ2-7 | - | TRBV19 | ASSIDSREGWDEQY
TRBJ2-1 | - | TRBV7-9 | ASSPPSGRGMNEQF
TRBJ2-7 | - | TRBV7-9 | ASSALLADRSYEQY
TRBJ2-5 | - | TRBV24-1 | ATSDPQGGRETQY
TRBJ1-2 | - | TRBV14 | ASSQTVGFRYGYT
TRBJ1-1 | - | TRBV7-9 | ASRSGWAEAF
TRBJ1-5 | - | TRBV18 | ASSPEGQGGQPQH
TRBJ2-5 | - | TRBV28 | ASSPGQSKTQY
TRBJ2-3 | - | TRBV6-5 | ASSSTWDSTDTQY
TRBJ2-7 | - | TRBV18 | ASSPQQDSYEQY
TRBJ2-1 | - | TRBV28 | ASSLLGALNGINYNEQF
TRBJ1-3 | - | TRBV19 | ASSPSISGNTIY
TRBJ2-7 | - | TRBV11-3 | ASSLGDGAYEQY
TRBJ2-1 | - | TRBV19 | ASSIGTGGQNEQF
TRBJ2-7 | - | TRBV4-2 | ASSHEGAGASYEQY
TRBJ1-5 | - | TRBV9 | ASSVEASQPQH
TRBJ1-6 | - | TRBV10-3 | AISFRDSASSLH
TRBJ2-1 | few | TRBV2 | ASKGGDGYNEQF
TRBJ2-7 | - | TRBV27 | ASGKTSGTYEQY
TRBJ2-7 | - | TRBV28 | ASNYAGQSGEQY
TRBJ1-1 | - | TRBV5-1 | ASSLGWGAGLNTEAF
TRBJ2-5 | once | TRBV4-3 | ASSQGTGGGQETQY
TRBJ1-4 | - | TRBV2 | ASSADRPNEKLF